The present entry profiles one T cell receptor (beta chain) with its context. This specimen comes from a study of T cell changes during pregnancy in multiple sclerosis. Germline values: CDR1 MNHEY, CDR2 SMNVEV (reference sequence). V lost 6 bases to trimming and J lost 6 bases; unmatched junction nucleotides: 13. The CDR3 runs 15 residues. TCRdb's table, derived via immunoSEQ multiplex PCR, lists solely in-frame clones and lacks some. The table shows 30,000 to 45,000 clones, with just over 90% occurring only once. The sample consisted of peripheral blood, taken before pregnancy. V usage is TRBV27 and J usage is TRBJ1-1; 7 nucleotides agree with TRBD1. The TCR originated in a female donor with multiple sclerosis, enrolled in a pregnancy study. As DNA, the CDR3 is TGTGCCAGCAGCCGCCTTCTTCGGGACAGTGCTGAAGCTTTCTTT. It yields the protein CASSRLLRDSAEAFF.